A single sample gave rise to the 3 T cell receptor beta chains below, sequenced in a study of T cells after yellow fever vaccination. TCRdb reprocessed the 5' RACE reads via MiXCR and lists one record per CDR3 protein. Of a few hundred thousand distinct CDR3 sequences listed, around 7.3% are singletons. Material: PBMCs, obtained roughly 45 days after the first yellow fever vaccination. The receptors stem from a man younger than 35 who received the YFV17D yellow fever vaccine.

In this sample, this clonotype turned up a few times. The chain is built from TRBV28 and TRBJ2-1, with D uncertain. V lost 2 bases and J lost 7, with 6 bases in between. The CDR3 is made up of 12 amino acids. Germline values: CDR1 MDHEN, CDR2 SYDVKM. Here the CDR3 reads CASSLSANEQFF. In DNA form, the CDR3 reads TGTGCCAGCAGTTTAAGCGCGAATGAGCAGTTCTTC. The variable domain in full, completed from reference TRBV28 and TRBJ2-1, reads DVKVTQSSRYLVKRTGEKVFLECVQDMDHENMFWYRQDPGLGLRLIYFSYDVKMKEKGDIPEGYSVSREKKERFSLILESASTNQTSMYLCASSLSANEQFFGPGTRLTVL.

The chain combines TRBV12-3 or TRBV12-4 with TRBJ1-5; a weak D match, TRBD1 (5 bases). With 3 bases removed from V and 7 bases from J, the gap between germline ends came to 16 bases. The CDR3 runs 15 residues. The CDR3 DNA follows: TGTGCCAGCAGTTTTAGGCAGGGCGGGGAACAGCCCCAGCATTTT. It is translated as CASSFRQGGEQPQHF.

This clonotype was observed a handful of times. The chain recombines TRBV20-1 with TRBJ2-5, with D maybe TRBD2 (5 bases). The V gene lost 1 base and the J gene lost 1 base, with 7 bases spanning the gap. There are 13 residues in the CDR3. CDR1 is DFQATT and CDR2 is SNEGSKA in the germline V gene (reference sequence). This CDR3 is CSARGRLQETQYF. For the CDR3, the DNA is TGCAGTGCTAGAGGGAGGCTCCAAGAGACCCAGTACTTC.